The 24 T cell receptor beta chains presented below share a single source sample, sequenced in a study of PD-1 blockade in mismatch repair-deficient tumors. Sequencing was performed with immunoSEQ multiplex PCR; in TCRdb, only in-frame clones are kept and a portion is missing. The sample yields about 67,000 clones, about 78% seen once. The specimen was peripheral blood, collected 2 weeks after starting pembrolizumab. The receptors here all came from an adult with mismatch repair-deficient cancer.

The chain carries TRBV19 and TRBJ1-1; D perhaps matches TRBD1 (6 bases). CDR1 is LNHDA, CDR2 SQIVND, per germline (reference sequence). The CDR3 consists of 15 residues. V lost 7 bases and J lost 5, with 20 bases in between. CDR3: CASIPRGRGDTEAFF. The CDR3, as DNA: TGTGCCAGTATCCCCAGGGGAAGGGGTGATACTGAAGCTTTCTTT. Filled out from reference TRBV19 and TRBJ1-1, the complete variable domain reads DGGITQSPKYLFRKEGQNVTLSCEQNLNHDAMYWYRQDPGQGLRLIYYSQIVNDFQKGDIAEGYSVSREKKESFPLTVTSAQKNPTAFYLCASIPRGRGDTEAFFGQGTRLTVV.

The CDR3 region has the DNA TGTGCCAGCAGTCGAAGCGGGAGGGCCTACGAGCAGTACTTC. This encodes CASSRSGRAYEQYF. The chain carries TRBV27 and TRBJ2-7; 10 bases agree with TRBD2. The CDR3 consists of 14 residues. Trimming took 5 bases from V and 2 from J; bases not matched to a gene: 3. Germline V gene sequence: CDR1 MNHEY, CDR2 SMNVEV (reference sequence).

The chain links TRBV18 to TRBJ2-1, with D perhaps TRBD2 (7 bases). V gave up 5 bases and J gave up 1 base, with 24 bases separating them. This CDR3 is built from 19 residues. Germline CDR1 is KGHSH and CDR2 is LQKENI. CDR3 sequence reads: CASSSGGVSGVGSYNEQFF. For the CDR3, the DNA is TGTGCCAGCTCATCGGGGGGCGTCAGCGGGGTAGGTTCCTACAATGAGCAGTTCTTC. Combining the CDR3 with reference TRBV18 and TRBJ2-1 gives the whole variable domain NAGVMQNPRHLVRRRGQEARLRCSPMKGHSHVYWYRQLPEEGLKFMVYLQKENIIDESGMPKERFSAEFPKEGPSILRIQQVVRGDSAAYFCASSSGGVSGVGSYNEQFFGPGTRLTVL.

CDR3 loop: CASSYTGNTEAFF. In DNA form, the CDR3 reads TGTGCCAGCAGTTACACGGGGAACACTGAAGCTTTCTTT. The chain recombines TRBV6-6 with TRBJ1-1; no clear D. V lost 2 bases to trimming and J lost 1 base, with 5 bases between them. The CDR3 totals 13 residues. CDR1 MNHNY and CDR2 SVGAGI come from the germline V gene (reference sequence).

This rearrangement joins TRBV11-2 to TRBJ2-7; 8 bases are shared with TRBD1. The CDR3 runs 14 residues. The V and J ends lost 2 bases and 3 bases, in that order; junction bases with no gene match: 3. Germline CDR1 and CDR2: SGHAT and FQNNGV. CDR3 sequence (DNA): TGTGCCAGCAGCTTACACGGACAGGGCTACGAGCAGTACTTC. Protein: CASSLHGQGYEQYF.

The rearrangement links TRBV6-4 to TRBJ2-3; D is unresolved. V lost 4 bases and J 2 bases, leaving 7 bases between the germline ends. The length of the CDR3 is 13 residues. The V gene's germline CDR1 is MRHNA and CDR2 SNTAGT. CDR3 protein: CASSVRPTDTQYF. The CDR3 nucleotides read TGTGCCAGCAGTGTCAGGCCCACAGATACGCAGTATTTT.

This clone was found once. The V and J genes are TRBV29-1 and TRBJ2-7, with D perhaps being TRBD1 or TRBD2 (6 bases each). The V end was cut by 3 bases, the J end by 0 bases, with 12 bases between. Germline lookup yields CDR1 SQVTM and CDR2 ANQGSEA. The CDR3 extends over 14 amino acids. The CDR3 nucleotides are TGCAGCGTTGATATAGGGGGACTCTCCTACGAGCAGTACTTC. As protein: CSVDIGGLSYEQYF.

The J gene is TRBJ2-3, the V gene TRBV7-9; 14 nucleotides line up with TRBD2. The V gene's germline CDR1 is SEHNR and CDR2 FQNEAQ (reference sequence). The J segment lost 4 bases and the V segment lost 5 bases, leaving 2 bases of the junction unmatched. This CDR3 is built from 15 residues. CDR3 coding DNA: TGTGCCAGCAGCCTGGGACTAGCGGGAGCAGATACGCAGTATTTT. It translates to CASSLGLAGADTQYF.

A few counts support this clone. The V gene is TRBV7-9, the J gene TRBJ2-1; D unclear. The ends were cut back, 3 bases at V and 3 bases at J, with 6 bases in the middle. CDR3 length equals 13 residues. Looked up from germline, CDR1 is SEHNR and CDR2 is FQNEAQ (reference sequence). Written as DNA, the CDR3 is TGTGCCAGCAGCTTCTTCGGCTACAATGAGCAGTTCTTC. Translating gives CASSFFGYNEQFF.

The chain recombines TRBV30 with TRBJ1-2; 7 positions match TRBD1. Germline assignment: CDR1 GTSNPN and CDR2 SVGIG (reference sequence). CDR3 length: 15 residues. V was pared by 0 bases and J by 2 bases, with 6 bases of the junction left unmatched. CDR3 sequence: CAWSVSPTGNYGYTF. DNA for the CDR3: TGTGCCTGGAGTGTGTCCCCGACAGGGAACTATGGCTACACCTTC.

By proportion, this clone is medium-sized. V is TRBV6-1 and J is TRBJ1-5; D unclear. The CDR3 length is 13 residues. V was shortened by 2 bases and J by 4 bases, with 6 bases between the two germline ends. Germline V lookup: CDR1 MNHNS, CDR2 SASEGT. The CDR3 nucleotides read TGTGCCAGCAGTGAAAACGAAAATCAGCCCCAGCATTTT. Protein: CASSENENQPQHF.

This chain links TRBV27 with TRBJ2-7; D unresolved. There are 12 residues in the CDR3. In germline, CDR1 is MNHEY, CDR2 SMNVEV (reference sequence). V lost 5 bases, J lost 3 bases, and 8 bases lay in between. The chain's CDR3 is CASSEYDYEQYF. The CDR3, as DNA: TGTGCCAGCAGTGAGTACGACTACGAGCAGTACTTC.

This clone was seen only a few times. V gene TRBV7-6 combines with J gene TRBJ1-2; D not resolved. Germline CDR1 SGHVS, CDR2 FNYEAQ. The CDR3 spans 15 residues. Deletions cut 1 base from V and 0 bases from J, with 9 bases between. The CDR3 loop is CASSLVLEANYGYTF. CDR3 bases: TGTGCCAGCAGCTTAGTTTTGGAAGCTAACTATGGCTACACCTTC.

This chain links TRBV7-2 with TRBJ1-1; D not resolved. With 3 bases removed from V and 7 bases from J, the gap between germline ends came to 12 bases. The germline V gene has CDR1 SGHTA and CDR2 FQGNSA. CDR3 length: 13 amino acids. CDR3 residues: CASSLTGVDEAFF. The CDR3 region has the DNA TGTGCCAGCAGCTTGACCGGAGTCGATGAAGCTTTCTTT.

CDR3 in DNA: TGTGCCAGCAGCACAATTTGGACTGAAGCTTTCTTT. This codes for CASSTIWTEAFF. The chain links TRBV7-9 to TRBJ1-1; D call uncertain. The CDR3 spans 12 residues. CDR1 is SEHNR, CDR2 FQNEAQ, per germline (reference sequence). The V end was cut by 5 bases, the J end by 5 bases, with 9 bases between.

This clone was seen once. The V call is TRBV2, the J call TRBJ2-7, with 9 bases fitting TRBD2. With 6 bases clipped from V and 3 bases from J, the junction kept 6 bases outside the gene matches. The CDR3 extends over 14 amino acids. Germline V gives CDR1 SNHLY, CDR2 FYNNEI. CDR3 protein: CASSPGLANYEQYF. Here the CDR3 DNA reads TGTGCCAGCAGCCCGGGACTAGCCAACTACGAGCAGTACTTC.

The chain uses TRBV29-1 and TRBJ2-7; D might be TRBD2 (5 bases). Trimming shortened V by 6 bases and J by 6 bases, and 9 bases separated the two germline ends. The CDR3 extends over 10 amino acids. The germline CDR1 and CDR2 sequences are SQVTM and ANQGSEA. In DNA, the CDR3 is TGCAGCGTGAGGGATTCCGAGCAGTACTTC. Protein: CSVRDSEQYF.

The rearrangement links TRBV5-1 to TRBJ2-7; the match to TRBD1 covers 9 bases. The CDR3 length is 16 residues. CDR1 is SGHRS and CDR2 is YFSETQ in the germline V gene. The V segment lost 6 bases and the J segment 5 bases; nucleotides outside the gene matches: 15. In DNA form, the CDR3 reads TGCGCCAGCACGCACTCCTACGGGACAGGGAGAGACGAGCAGTACTTC. Its translation: CASTHSYGTGRDEQYF.

This clone was seen more than once but under ten times. V gene TRBV29-1 combines with J gene TRBJ2-7, with 8 bases fitting TRBD1. Germline CDR1 SQVTM, CDR2 ANQGSEA. V dropped 0 bases and J dropped 2; count of bases not matched to a gene: 6. The length of the CDR3 is 15 residues. The CDR3 DNA follows: TGCAGCGTTGAAGATAGTTGGGGACAGGCCTACGAGCAGTACTTC. Encoded protein: CSVEDSWGQAYEQYF.

This clone came up once. This sequence joins TRBV7-2 and TRBJ1-2; D might be TRBD1 (5 bases). CDR1 is SGHTA and CDR2 is FQGNSA in the germline V gene. V gave up 2 bases and J gave up 5 bases, with 12 bases separating them. The CDR3 has 14 amino acids. The DNA of the CDR3 is TGTGCCAGCAGCTTAAATTCTGGGGGATATGGCTACACCTTC. It is translated as CASSLNSGGYGYTF.

This chain connects TRBV27 to TRBJ2-1, with TRBD1 matching 9 bases. The germline gives CDR1 MNHEY, CDR2 SMNVEV (reference sequence). The CDR3 has 14 residues. The trim removed 5 bases at V and 9 bases at J, leaving 8 bases unmatched. This CDR3 is CASSPGQGHTEQFF. The CDR3 nucleotides are TGTGCCAGCAGTCCAGGACAGGGGCACACTGAGCAGTTCTTC.

The chain carries TRBV10-3 and TRBJ2-7, with TRBD1 matching over 10 bases. The CDR3 is 13 amino acids. Germline assignment: CDR1 ENHRY and CDR2 SYGVKD. V was pared by 10 bases and J by 7 bases, with 10 bases of the junction left unmatched. CDR3 loop: CATKEGQGGEQYF. The CDR3, as DNA: TGTGCCACAAAGGAAGGACAGGGGGGAGAGCAGTACTTC.

This clone was seen a handful of times. The chain recombines TRBV10-1 with TRBJ2-7, with 8 nucleotides matching TRBD2. Germline V CDR1 and CDR2: WNHNN, SYGVQD (reference sequence). This CDR3 is 19 amino acids long. V shed 3 bases, J shed 5 bases, and the junction held 21 bases outside the gene matches. The CDR3 loop reads CASSDRTAWTSRRAHEQYF. For the CDR3, the DNA is TGCGCCAGCAGTGATCGGACAGCTTGGACTAGCCGGAGAGCCCACGAGCAGTACTTC.

The genes are TRBV5-1 and TRBJ2-3, with D tentatively TRBD1 (6 bases). This CDR3 is 14 amino acids long. Trimming stripped 0 bases from V and 5 bases from J, with 10 bases between. Germline CDR1 is SGHRS and CDR2 is YFSETQ. The CDR3 reads CASSLGQGIDTQYF. The DNA for the CDR3 is TGCGCCAGCAGCTTGGGGCAGGGGATAGATACGCAGTATTTT. The complete variable domain, with remaining parts taken from reference TRBV5-1 and TRBJ2-3, reads KAGVTQTPRYLIKTRGQQVTLSCSPISGHRSVSWYQQTPGQGLQFLFEYFSETQRNKGNFPGRFSGRQFSNSRSEMNVSTLELGDSALYLCASSLGQGIDTQYFGPGTRLTVL.